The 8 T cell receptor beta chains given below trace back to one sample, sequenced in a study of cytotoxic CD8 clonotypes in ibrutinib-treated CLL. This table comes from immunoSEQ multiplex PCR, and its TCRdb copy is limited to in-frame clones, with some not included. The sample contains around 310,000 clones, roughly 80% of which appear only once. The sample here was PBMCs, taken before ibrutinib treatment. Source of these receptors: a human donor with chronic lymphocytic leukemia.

The CDR3 region has the DNA TGTGCCAGCAGCTTGGAGGGACGGAACTCCTACAATGAGCAGTTCTTC. Translating gives CASSLEGRNSYNEQFF. The V gene is TRBV5-6, the J gene TRBJ2-1; the D call may be TRBD1 or TRBD2 (5 bases each). From germline, CDR1 is SGHDT and CDR2 YYEEEE. With 0 bases removed from V and 0 bases from J, the gap between germline ends came to 10 bases. This CDR3 has 16 amino acids.

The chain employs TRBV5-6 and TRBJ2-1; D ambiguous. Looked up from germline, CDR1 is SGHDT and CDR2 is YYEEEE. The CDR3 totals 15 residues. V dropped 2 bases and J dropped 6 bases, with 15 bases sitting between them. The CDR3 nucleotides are TGTGCCAGCAGCTTCTGGCGGCCAAGGACCAATGAGCAGTTCTTC. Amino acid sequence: CASSFWRPRTNEQFF.

The CDR3 nucleotides read TGTGCCAGCAGTTACTCCCGGCGGGAGCAGTACTTC. Protein sequence: CASSYSRREQYF. The V gene is TRBV6-5, the J gene TRBJ2-7; no firm D call. The CDR3 runs to 12 residues. The V and J ends lost 0 bases and 7 bases respectively, with 7 bases between them. Germline loops: CDR1 MNHEY, CDR2 SVGAGI.

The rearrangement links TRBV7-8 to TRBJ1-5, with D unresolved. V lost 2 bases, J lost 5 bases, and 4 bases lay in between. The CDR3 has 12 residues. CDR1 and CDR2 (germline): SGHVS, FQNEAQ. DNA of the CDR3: TGTGCCAGCAGCTTATTGTATCAGCCCCAGCATTTT. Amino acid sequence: CASSLLYQPQHF.

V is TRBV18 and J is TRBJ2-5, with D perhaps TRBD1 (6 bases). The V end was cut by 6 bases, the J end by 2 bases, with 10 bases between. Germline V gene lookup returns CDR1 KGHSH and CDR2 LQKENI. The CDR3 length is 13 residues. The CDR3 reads CASSGDIQETQYF. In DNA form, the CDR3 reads TGTGCCAGCTCTGGGGACATACAAGAGACCCAGTACTTC.

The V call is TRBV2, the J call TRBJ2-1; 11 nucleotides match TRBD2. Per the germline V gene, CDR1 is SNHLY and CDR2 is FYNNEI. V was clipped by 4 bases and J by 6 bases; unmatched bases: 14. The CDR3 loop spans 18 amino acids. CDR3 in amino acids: CASSGDSGRAMVGNEQFF. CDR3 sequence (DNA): TGTGCCAGCAGTGGGGATAGCGGGAGGGCCATGGTCGGCAATGAGCAGTTCTTC.

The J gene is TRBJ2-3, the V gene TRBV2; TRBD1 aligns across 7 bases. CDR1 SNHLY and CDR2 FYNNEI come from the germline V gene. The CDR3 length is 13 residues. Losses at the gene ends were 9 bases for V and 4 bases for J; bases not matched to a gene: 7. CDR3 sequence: CARSTGRADTQYF. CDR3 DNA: TGTGCCAGATCGACAGGGCGGGCAGATACGCAGTATTTT.

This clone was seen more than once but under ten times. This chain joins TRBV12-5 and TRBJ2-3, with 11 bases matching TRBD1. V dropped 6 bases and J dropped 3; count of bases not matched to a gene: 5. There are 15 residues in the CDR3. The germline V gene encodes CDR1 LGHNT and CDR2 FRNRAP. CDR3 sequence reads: CASGAGTGGTDTQYF. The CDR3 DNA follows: TGTGCTAGTGGCGCAGGGACAGGGGGGACAGATACGCAGTATTTT.